What follows is one T cell receptor beta chain and its context. This sample was taken from a study of blood T cell repertoires in COVID-19. Per the original data handling: Reference gene primer amplification in the assay estimated nucleated cell counts. Method: immunoSEQ multiplex PCR; TCRdb's copy keeps in-frame clones and lacks some. That table gives V, J and clone size, and the DNA gave D and trimming. Seen here are some 150,000 clones, 70% to 80% observed once, and the top ten hold around 4.8%. CDR3 length: 15 residues. Per the germline V gene, CDR1 is SGHRS and CDR2 is YFSETQ. The V end was cut by 4 bases, the J end by 2 bases, with 12 bases between.

Sample: peripheral blood. The chain carries TRBV5-1 and TRBJ1-4; weak D call: TRBD1 (6 bases). This TCR came from a woman older than 75 with active or convalescent COVID-19. CDR3: CASSIGQITNEKLFF. The DNA of the CDR3 is TGCGCCAGCAGCATCGGACAGATTACTAATGAAAAACTGTTTTTT.